The 3 T cell receptor beta chains given below trace back to one sample, sequenced in a study of shared clonotypes between healthy human individuals. Only CD45RO-negative cells positively selected for CCR7 counted as naive CD8 cells, so terminally differentiated effector memory CD45RA+ cells were excluded. Sequenced by immunoSEQ multiplex PCR; TCRdb stores in-frame clones only, minus some. Of about 2.2 million clones listed, about 93% were seen once; the top ten hold under 2%. Sequenced material: naive CD8+ T cells from PBMCs. These TCRs come from a man between 18 and 35 years old in good health. Some clones in this sample may be carry-over from other donors' samples.

The chain has TRBV27 and TRBJ1-2; TRBD1 is a possible D gene (6 bases). The V end was cut by 5 bases, the J end by 2 bases, with 18 bases between. Per the germline V gene, CDR1 is MNHEY and CDR2 is SMNVEV (reference sequence). This CDR3 has 16 amino acids. As DNA, the CDR3 is TGTGCCAGCAGTCCCAGAGCCCTCACAGGGAACTATGGCTACACCTTC. Translated: CASSPRALTGNYGYTF.

The V and J genes are TRBV28 and TRBJ2-7; 7 positions match TRBD1. The J segment lost 3 bases and the V segment lost 5 bases, leaving 4 bases of the junction unmatched. Germline V lookup: CDR1 MDHEN, CDR2 SYDVKM. The CDR3 loop spans 13 amino acids. This CDR3 is CASSPRGIYEQYF. CDR3 in DNA: TGTGCCAGCAGTCCCAGGGGGATCTACGAGCAGTACTTC.

The J gene is TRBJ2-1, the V gene TRBV10-3, with 8 bases identical to TRBD1. The CDR3 loop spans 17 amino acids. J gave up 5 bases and V 6 bases, and 15 bases lay outside the gene matches. Germline V lookup: CDR1 ENHRY, CDR2 SYGVKD. This chain's CDR3 is CAISHTVAGQEDNEQFF. As DNA, the CDR3 is TGTGCCATCAGCCACACCGTGGCGGGACAGGAAGACAATGAGCAGTTCTTC.